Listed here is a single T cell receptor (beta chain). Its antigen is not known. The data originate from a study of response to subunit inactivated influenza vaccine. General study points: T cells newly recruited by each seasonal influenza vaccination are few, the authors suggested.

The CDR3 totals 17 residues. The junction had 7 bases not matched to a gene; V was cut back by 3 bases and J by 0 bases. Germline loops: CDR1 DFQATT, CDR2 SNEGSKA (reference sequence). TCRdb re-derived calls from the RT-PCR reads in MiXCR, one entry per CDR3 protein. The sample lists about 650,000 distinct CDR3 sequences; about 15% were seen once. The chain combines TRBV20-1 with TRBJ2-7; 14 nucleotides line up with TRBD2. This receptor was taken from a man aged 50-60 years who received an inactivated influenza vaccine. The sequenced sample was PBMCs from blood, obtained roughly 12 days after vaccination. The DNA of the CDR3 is TGCAGTGCTAGTAACGGACTAGCGGGAGGTCCCTCCTACGAGCAGTACTTC. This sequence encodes CSASNGLAGGPSYEQYF.